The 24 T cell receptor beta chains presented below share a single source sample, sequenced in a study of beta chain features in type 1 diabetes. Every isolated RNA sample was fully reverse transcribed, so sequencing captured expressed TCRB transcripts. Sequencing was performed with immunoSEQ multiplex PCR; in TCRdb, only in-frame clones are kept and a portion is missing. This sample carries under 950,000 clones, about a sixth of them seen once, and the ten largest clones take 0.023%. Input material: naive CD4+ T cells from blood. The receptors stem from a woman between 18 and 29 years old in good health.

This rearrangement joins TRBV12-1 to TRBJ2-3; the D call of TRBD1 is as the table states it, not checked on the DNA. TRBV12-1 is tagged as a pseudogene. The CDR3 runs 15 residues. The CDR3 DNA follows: TGTGCCAGCAGCCGAGACAGGGGAGGGATTATCACGCAGTATTTT. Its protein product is CASSRDRGGIITQYF.

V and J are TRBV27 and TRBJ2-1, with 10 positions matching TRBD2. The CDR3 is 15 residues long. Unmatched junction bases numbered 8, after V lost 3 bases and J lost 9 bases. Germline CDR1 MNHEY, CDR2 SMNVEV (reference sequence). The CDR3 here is CASSFGLAGASEQFF. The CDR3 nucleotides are TGTGCCAGCAGTTTCGGCCTAGCGGGAGCGAGTGAGCAGTTCTTC.

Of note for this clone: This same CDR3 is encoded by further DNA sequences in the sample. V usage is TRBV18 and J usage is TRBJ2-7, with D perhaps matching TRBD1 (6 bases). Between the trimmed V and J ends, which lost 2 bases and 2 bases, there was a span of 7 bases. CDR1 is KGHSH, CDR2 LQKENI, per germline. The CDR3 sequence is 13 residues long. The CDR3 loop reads CASSPGGTYEQYF. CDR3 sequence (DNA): TGTGCCAGCTCACCAGGGGGCACCTACGAGCAGTACTTC.

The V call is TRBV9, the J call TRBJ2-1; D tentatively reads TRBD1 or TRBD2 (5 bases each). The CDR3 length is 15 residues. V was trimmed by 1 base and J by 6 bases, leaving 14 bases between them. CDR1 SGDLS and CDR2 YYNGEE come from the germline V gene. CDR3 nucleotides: TGTGCCAGCAGCGTAACCGGTAGGGGACCCAATGAGCAGTTCTTC. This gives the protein CASSVTGRGPNEQFF.

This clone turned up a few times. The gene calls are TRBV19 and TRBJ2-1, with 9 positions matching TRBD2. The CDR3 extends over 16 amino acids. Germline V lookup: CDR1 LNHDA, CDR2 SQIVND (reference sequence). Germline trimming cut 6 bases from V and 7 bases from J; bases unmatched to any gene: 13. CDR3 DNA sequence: TGTGCCAGTAGGGCGGGAGGGTATAGGGCCGGGAATGAGCAGTTCTTC. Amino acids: CASRAGGYRAGNEQFF.

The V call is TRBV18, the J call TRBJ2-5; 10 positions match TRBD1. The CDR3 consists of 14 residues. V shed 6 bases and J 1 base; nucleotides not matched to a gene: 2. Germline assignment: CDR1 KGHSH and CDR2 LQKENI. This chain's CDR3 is CASSRTGGQETQYF. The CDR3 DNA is TGTGCCAGCTCCCGGACAGGGGGCCAAGAGACCCAGTACTTC. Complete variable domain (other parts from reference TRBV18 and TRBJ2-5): NAGVMQNPRHLVRRRGQEARLRCSPMKGHSHVYWYRQLPEEGLKFMVYLQKENIIDESGMPKERFSAEFPKEGPSILRIQQVVRGDSAAYFCASSRTGGQETQYFGPGTRLLVL.

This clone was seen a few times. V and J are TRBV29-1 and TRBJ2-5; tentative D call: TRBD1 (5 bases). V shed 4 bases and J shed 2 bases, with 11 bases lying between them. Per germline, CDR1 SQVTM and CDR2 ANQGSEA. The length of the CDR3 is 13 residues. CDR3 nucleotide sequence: TGCAGCGTTGCCGAACAGGAACAAGAGACCCAGTACTTC. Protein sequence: CSVAEQEQETQYF.

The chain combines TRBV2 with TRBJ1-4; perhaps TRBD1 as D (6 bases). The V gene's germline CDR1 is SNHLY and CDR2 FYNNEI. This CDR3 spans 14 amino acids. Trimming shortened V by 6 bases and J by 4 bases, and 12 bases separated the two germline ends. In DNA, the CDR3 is TGTGCCAGCAGGGGGGCAGTATTTAATGAAAAACTGTTTTTT. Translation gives CASRGAVFNEKLFF. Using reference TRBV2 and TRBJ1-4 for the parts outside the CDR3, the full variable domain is EPEVTQTPSHQVTQMGQEVILRCVPISNHLYFYWYRQILGQKVEFLVSFYNNEISEKSEIFDDQFSVERPDGSNFTLKIRSTKLEDSAMYFCASRGAVFNEKLFFGSGTQLSVL.

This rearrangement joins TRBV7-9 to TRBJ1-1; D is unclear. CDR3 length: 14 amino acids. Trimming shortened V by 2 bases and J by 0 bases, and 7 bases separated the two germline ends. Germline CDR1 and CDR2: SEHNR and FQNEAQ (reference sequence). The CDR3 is CASSLFDMNTEAFF. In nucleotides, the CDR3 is TGTGCCAGCAGCTTATTCGACATGAACACTGAAGCTTTCTTT. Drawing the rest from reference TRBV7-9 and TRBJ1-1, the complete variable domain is DTGVSQNPRHKITKRGQNVTFRCDPISEHNRLYWYRQTLGQGPEFLTYFQNEAQLEKSRLLSDRFSAERPKGSFSTLEIQRTEQGDSAMYLCASSLFDMNTEAFFGQGTRLTVV.

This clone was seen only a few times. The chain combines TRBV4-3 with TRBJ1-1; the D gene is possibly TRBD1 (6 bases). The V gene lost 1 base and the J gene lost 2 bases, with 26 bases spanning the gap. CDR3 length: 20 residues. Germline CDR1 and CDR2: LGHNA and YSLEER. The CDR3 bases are TGCGCCAGCAGCCAAGCATTGTATGCAGGACTAGAAGGGGGAAACACTGAAGCTTTCTTT. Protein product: CASSQALYAGLEGGNTEAFF.

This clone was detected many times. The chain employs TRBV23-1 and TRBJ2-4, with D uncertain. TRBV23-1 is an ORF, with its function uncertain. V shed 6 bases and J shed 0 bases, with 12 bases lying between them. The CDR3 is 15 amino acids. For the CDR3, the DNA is TGCGCCAGCAGAAGGCGGATGGTAGCCAAAAACATTCAGTACTTC. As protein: CASRRRMVAKNIQYF.

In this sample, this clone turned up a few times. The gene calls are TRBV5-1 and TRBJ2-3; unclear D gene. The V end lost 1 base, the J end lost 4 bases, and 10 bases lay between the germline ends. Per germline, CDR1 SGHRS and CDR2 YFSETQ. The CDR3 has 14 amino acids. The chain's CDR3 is CASSLTLYADTQYF. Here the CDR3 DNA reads TGCGCCAGCAGCTTGACCCTTTACGCAGATACGCAGTATTTT. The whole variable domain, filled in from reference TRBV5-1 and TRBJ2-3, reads KAGVTQTPRYLIKTRGQQVTLSCSPISGHRSVSWYQQTPGQGLQFLFEYFSETQRNKGNFPGRFSGRQFSNSRSEMNVSTLELGDSALYLCASSLTLYADTQYFGPGTRLTVL.

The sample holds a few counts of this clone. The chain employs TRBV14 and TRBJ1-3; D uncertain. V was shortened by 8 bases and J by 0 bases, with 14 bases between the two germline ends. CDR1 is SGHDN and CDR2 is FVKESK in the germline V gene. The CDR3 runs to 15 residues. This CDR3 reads CASARHSLSGNTIYF. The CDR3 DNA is TGTGCCAGCGCCCGGCATTCCCTCTCTGGAAACACCATATATTTT.

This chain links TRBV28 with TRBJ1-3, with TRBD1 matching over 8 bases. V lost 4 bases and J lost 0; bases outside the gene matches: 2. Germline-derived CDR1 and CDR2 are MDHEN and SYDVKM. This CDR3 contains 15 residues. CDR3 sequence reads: CASSWTGNSGNTIYF. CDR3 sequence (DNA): TGTGCCAGCAGTTGGACAGGGAACTCTGGAAACACCATATATTTT.

The DNA for the CDR3 is TGTGCCAGCTCGGGCACAGGGCGCACTGAAGCTTTCTTT. This sequence encodes CASSGTGRTEAFF. V and J are TRBV18 and TRBJ1-1; TRBD1 might be the D (6 bases). CDR1 and CDR2 from the germline V gene are KGHSH and LQKENI. The CDR3 is 13 amino acids. The V end lost 6 bases, the J end lost 4 bases, and 12 bases lay between the germline ends.

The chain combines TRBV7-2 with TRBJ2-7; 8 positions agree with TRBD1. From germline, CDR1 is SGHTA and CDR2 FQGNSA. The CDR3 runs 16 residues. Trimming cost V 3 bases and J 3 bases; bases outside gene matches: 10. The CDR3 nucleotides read TGTGCCAGCAGCTTTCGGTCTAACAGGGGGGACTACGAGCAGTACTTC. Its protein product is CASSFRSNRGDYEQYF.

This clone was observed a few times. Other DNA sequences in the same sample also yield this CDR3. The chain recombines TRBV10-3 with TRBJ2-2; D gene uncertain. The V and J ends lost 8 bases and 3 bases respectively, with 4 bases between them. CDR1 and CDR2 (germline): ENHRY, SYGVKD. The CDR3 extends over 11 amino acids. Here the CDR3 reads CAIRDTGELFF. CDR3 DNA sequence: TGTGCCATCCGGGACACCGGGGAGCTGTTTTTT.

The CDR3 coding sequence is TGTGCCAGCAGCTTGACTAGCGGAGTCCACGAGCAGTACTTC. This gives the protein CASSLTSGVHEQYF. The chain has TRBV11-1 and TRBJ2-7; 9 positions agree with TRBD2. The V gene's germline CDR1 is SGHAT and CDR2 FQDESV (reference sequence). CDR3 length: 14 amino acids. The junction had 5 bases not matched to a gene; V was cut back by 3 bases and J by 5 bases.

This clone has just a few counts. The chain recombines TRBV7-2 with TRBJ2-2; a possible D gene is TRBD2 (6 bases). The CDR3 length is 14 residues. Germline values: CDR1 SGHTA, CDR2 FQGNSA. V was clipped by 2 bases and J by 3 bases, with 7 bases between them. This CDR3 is CASSLREYTGELFF. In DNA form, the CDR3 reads TGTGCCAGCAGCTTACGGGAGTACACCGGGGAGCTGTTTTTT.

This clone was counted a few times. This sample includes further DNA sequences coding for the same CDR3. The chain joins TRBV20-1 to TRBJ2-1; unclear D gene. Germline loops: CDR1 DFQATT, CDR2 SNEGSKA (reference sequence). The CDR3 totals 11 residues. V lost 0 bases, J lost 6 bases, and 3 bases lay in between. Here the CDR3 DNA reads TGCAGTGCTAGAGATTCCAATGAGCAGTTCTTC. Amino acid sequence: CSARDSNEQFF.

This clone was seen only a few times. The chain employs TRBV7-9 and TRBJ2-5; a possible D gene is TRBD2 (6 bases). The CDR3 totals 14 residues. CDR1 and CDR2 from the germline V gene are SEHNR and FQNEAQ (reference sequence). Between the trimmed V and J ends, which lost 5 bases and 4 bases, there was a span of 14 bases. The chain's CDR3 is CASSERARGETQYF. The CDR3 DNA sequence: TGTGCCAGCAGCGAGCGGGCGCGGGGAGAGACCCAGTACTTC.

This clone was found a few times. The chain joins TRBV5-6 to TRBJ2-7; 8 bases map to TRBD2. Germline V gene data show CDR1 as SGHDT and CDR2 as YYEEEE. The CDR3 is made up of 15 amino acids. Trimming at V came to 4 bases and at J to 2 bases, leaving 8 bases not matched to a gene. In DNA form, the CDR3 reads TGTGCCAGCAGCACTCTCGCGGGAGGCGCCTACGAGCAGTACTTC. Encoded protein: CASSTLAGGAYEQYF.

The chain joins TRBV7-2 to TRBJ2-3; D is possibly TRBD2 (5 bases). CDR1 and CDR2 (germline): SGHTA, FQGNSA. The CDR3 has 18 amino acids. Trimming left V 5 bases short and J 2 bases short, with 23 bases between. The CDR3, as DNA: TGTGCCAGCAGCCCCCGGTGGGCGGGTATGGCCCCCACAGATACGCAGTATTTT. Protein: CASSPRWAGMAPTDTQYF.

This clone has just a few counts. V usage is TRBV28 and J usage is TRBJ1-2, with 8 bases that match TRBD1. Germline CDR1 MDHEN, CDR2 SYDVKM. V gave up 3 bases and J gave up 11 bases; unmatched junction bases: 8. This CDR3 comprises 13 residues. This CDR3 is CASSLGQALTYTF. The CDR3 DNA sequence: TGTGCCAGCAGTTTGGGACAGGCTTTAACTTACACCTTC.